This T cell receptor beta chain was found in a study of graft-versus-host responses after intestinal transplantation. For the study at large: Transplants given to recipients were multivisceral, liver-intestinal, or isolated intestinal. After anti-thymocyte globulin induction, recipients took tacrolimus and steroids for 2 to 3 years.

For this clone: Its antigen is unidentified.

Study results and caveats: Circulating GvH clone levels at their peak were associated with HvG declines (early post-transplant).

Using immunoSEQ multiplex PCR, the repertoire was profiled, and TCRdb retains in-frame clones only, with some absent. The sample consists of some 92,000 clones, over 85% of them appearing once. V shed 1 base, J shed 5 bases, and the junction held 8 bases outside the gene matches. Germline CDR1 is SEHNR and CDR2 is FQNEAQ (reference sequence). The CDR3 contains 17 residues. This receptor was obtained from a human donor who received an intestinal transplant. The material was unstimulated CD4+ T cells sorted from spleen or lymph node cells, obtained before intestinal transplant. This chain links TRBV7-9 with TRBJ2-1; 10 nucleotides match TRBD1. CDR3: CASSLGLRTGGNNEQFF. CDR3 sequence (DNA): TGTGCCAGCAGCTTAGGGCTAAGGACAGGGGGTAACAATGAGCAGTTCTTC.